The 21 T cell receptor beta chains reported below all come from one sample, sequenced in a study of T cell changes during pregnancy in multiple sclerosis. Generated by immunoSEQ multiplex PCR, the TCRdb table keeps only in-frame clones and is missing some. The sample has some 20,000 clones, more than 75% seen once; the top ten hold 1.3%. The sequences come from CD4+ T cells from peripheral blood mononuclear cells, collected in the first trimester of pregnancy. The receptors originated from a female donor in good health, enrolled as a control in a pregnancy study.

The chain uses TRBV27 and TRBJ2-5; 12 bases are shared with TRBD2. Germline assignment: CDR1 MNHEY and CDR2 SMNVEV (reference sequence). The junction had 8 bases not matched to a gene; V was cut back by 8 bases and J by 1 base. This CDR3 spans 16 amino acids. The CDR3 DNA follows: TGTGCCAGCTCTAAAATGGGACTAGCGGGCCAAGAGACCCAGTACTTC. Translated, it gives CASSKMGLAGQETQYF.

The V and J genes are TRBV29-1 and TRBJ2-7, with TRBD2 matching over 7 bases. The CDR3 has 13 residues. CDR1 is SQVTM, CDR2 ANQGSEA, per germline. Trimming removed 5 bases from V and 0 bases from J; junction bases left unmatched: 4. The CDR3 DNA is TGCAGCGTTTCCGGGACTATCTCCTACGAGCAGTACTTC. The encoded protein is CSVSGTISYEQYF.

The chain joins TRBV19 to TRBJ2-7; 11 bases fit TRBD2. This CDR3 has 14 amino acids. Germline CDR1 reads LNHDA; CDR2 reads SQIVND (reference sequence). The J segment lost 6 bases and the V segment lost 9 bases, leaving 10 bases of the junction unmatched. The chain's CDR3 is CASSTGTSGLEQYF. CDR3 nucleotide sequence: TGTGCCAGCTCGACAGGGACTAGCGGCCTCGAGCAGTACTTC. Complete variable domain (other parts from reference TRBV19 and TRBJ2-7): DGGITQSPKYLFRKEGQNVTLSCEQNLNHDAMYWYRQDPGQGLRLIYYSQIVNDFQKGDIAEGYSVSREKKESFPLTVTSAQKNPTAFYLCASSTGTSGLEQYFGPGTRLTVT.

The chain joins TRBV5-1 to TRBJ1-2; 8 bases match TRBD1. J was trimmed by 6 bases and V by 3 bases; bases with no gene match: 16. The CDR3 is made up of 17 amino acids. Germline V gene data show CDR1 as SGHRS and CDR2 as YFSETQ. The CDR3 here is CASSSRTGRQVGDGYTF. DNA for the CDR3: TGCGCCAGCAGCTCCAGGACAGGGCGCCAAGTAGGGGATGGCTACACCTTC.

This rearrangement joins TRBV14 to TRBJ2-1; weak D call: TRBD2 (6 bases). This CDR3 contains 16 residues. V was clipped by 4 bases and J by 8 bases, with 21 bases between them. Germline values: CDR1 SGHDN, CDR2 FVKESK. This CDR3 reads CASSPPWRRGADEQFF. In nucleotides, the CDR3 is TGTGCCAGCAGCCCCCCGTGGAGGAGGGGAGCCGATGAGCAGTTCTTC.

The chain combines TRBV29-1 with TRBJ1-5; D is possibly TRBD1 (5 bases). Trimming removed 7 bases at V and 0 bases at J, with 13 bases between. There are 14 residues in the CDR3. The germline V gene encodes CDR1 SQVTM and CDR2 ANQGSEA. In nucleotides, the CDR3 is TGCAGCGCTGGCGGGGGAAATAGCAATCAGCCCCAGCATTTT. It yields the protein CSAGGGNSNQPQHF. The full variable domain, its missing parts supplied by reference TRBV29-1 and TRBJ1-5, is SAVISQKPSRDICQRGTSLTIQCQVDSQVTMMFWYRQQPGQSLTLIATANQGSEATYESGFVIDKFPISRPNLTFSTLTVSNMSPEDSSIYLCSAGGGNSNQPQHFGDGTRLSIL.

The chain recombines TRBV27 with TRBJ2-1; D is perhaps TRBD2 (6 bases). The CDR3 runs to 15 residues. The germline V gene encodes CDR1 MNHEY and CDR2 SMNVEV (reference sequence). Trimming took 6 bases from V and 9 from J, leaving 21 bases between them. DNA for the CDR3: TGTGCCAGCAGCCCTTTCGCGGGACTGCATGGTGAGCAGTTCTTC. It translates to CASSPFAGLHGEQFF.

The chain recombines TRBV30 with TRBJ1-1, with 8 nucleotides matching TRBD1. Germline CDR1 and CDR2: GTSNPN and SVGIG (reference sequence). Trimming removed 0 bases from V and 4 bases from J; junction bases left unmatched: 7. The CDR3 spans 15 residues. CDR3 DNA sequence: TGTGCCTGGAGTGTTTTAAAAACAGGGGGCACTGAAGCTTTCTTT. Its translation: CAWSVLKTGGTEAFF.

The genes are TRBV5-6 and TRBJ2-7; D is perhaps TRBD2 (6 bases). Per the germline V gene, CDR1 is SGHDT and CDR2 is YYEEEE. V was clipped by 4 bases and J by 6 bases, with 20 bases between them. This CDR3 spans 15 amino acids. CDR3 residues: CASSPPGGTSPEQYF. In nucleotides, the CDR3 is TGTGCCAGCAGCCCCCCCGGAGGGACTTCACCCGAGCAGTACTTC.

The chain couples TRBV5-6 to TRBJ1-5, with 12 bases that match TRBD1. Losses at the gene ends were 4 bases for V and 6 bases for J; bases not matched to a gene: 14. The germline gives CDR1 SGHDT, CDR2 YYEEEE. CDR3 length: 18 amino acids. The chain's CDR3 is CASSRNPGQGAWGQPQHF. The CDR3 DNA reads TGTGCCAGCAGCAGAAACCCGGGACAGGGGGCCTGGGGTCAGCCCCAGCATTTT.

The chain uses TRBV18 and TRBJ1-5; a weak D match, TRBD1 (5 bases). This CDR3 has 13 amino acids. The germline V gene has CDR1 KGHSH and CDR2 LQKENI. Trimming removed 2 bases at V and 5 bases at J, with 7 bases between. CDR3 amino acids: CASSPARDQPQHF. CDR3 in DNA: TGTGCCAGCTCACCAGCCAGGGATCAGCCCCAGCATTTT.

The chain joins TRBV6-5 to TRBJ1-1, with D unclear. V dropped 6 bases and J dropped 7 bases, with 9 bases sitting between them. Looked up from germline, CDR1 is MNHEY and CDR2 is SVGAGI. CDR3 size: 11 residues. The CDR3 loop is CASRRRNEAFF. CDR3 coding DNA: TGTGCCAGCAGAAGGAGGAATGAAGCTTTCTTT.

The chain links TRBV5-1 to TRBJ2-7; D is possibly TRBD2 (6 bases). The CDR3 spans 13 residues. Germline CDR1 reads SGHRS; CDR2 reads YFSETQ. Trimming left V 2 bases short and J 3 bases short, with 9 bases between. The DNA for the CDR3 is TGCGCCAGCAGCTTCTCGGGAGACTACGAGCAGTACTTC. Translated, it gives CASSFSGDYEQYF.

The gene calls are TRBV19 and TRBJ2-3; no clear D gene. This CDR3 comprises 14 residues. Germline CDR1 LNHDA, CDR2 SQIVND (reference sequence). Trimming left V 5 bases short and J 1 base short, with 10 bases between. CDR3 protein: CASSAAYRTDTQYF. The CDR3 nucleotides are TGTGCCAGTAGTGCTGCCTACCGCACAGATACGCAGTATTTT.

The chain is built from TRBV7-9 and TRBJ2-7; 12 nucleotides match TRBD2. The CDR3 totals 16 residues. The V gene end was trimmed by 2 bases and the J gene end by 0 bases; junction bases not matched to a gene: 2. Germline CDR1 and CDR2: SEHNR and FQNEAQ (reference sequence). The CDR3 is CASSLRLAGASYEQYF. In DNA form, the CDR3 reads TGTGCCAGCAGCTTACGACTAGCGGGGGCCTCCTACGAGCAGTACTTC.

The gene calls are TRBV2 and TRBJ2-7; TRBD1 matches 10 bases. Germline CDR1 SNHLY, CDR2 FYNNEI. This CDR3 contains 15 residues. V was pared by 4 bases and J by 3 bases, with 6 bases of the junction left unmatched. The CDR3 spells CASSVETGGNYEQYF. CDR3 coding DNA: TGTGCCAGCAGTGTAGAGACAGGGGGCAACTACGAGCAGTACTTC.

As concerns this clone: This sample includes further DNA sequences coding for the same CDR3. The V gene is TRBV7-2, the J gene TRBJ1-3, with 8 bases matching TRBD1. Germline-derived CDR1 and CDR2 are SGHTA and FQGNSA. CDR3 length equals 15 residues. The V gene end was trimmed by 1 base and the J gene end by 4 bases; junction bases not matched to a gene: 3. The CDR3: CASSLVAGGGNTIYF. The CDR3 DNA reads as TGTGCCAGCAGCTTAGTGGCAGGGGGCGGAAACACCATATATTTT.

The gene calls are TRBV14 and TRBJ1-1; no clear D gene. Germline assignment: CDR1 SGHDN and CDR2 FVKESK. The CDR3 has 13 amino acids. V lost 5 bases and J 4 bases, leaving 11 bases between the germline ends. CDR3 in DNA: TGTGCCAGCAGCGTAATCTTTTCCACTGAAGCTTTCTTT. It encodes CASSVIFSTEAFF.

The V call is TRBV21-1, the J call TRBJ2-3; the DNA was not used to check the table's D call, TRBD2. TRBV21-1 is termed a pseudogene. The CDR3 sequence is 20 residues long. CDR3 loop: CASSKRGATSGREGTDTQYF. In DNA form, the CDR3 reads TGTGCCAGCAGCAAAAGGGGGGCCACTAGCGGGAGGGAAGGCACAGATACGCAGTATTTT.

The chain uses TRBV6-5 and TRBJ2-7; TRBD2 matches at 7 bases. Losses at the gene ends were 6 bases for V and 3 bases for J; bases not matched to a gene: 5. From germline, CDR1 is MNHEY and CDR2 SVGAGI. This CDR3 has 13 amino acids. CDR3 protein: CASRSGLVYEQYF. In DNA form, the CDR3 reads TGTGCCAGCAGGTCTGGACTAGTCTACGAGCAGTACTTC.

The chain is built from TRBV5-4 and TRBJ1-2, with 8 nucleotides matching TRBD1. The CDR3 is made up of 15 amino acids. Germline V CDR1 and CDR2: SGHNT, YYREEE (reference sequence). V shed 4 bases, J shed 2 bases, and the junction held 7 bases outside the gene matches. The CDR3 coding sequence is TGTGCCAGCAGCGGGCCGGGACAGGTGAACTATGGCTACACCTTC. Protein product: CASSGPGQVNYGYTF.